The entry that follows covers one T cell receptor beta chain sequence. Antigen unknown. The CDR3 is 13 residues long. After removal of 5 bases from V and 5 bases from J, the junction contained 4 bases not matched to a gene. These data come from a study of cytomegalovirus exposure and HLA in healthy donors. Study results and caveats: Among CMV-associated TCR beta chains, most appeared HLA-restricted in a later analysis. Most TCR sequences were seen very rarely across donors, but some public TCRs occurred in many. Sequences of the TCR beta chain were said to predict the HLA-A and HLA-B alleles of most subjects accurately.

A multiplex PCR was run with 60 Vbeta primers and 13 Jbeta primers. Sequencing was performed with immunoSEQ multiplex PCR; in TCRdb, only in-frame clones are kept and a portion is missing. The sample records some 150,000 clones, approximately 79% being singletons. The V and J genes are TRBV6-7 and TRBJ1-1; 8 bases fit TRBD1. TRBV6-7 is an ORF for which the function is uncertain. This receptor was obtained from a woman under 40 in good health and CMV-seronegative. Input material: PBMCs. The DNA for the CDR3 is TGTGCCAGCAGTCCAGGGGACAGGACTGAAGCTTTCTTT. Protein sequence: CASSPGDRTEAFF.